This TCR beta chain was captured by sequencing in a study of beta chain features in type 1 diabetes. General study points: In every one of the four CD4+ subsets, TCRB CDR3s were moderately but significantly shorter in Type 1 diabetes patients.

Details on this clone: The antigen is undetermined.

The CDR3 runs to 16 residues. Looked up from germline, CDR1 is MDHEN and CDR2 is SYDVKM. V trimming: 8 bases; J trimming: 4 bases; junction bases outside the gene matches: 10. Reverse transcribing all isolated RNA meant expressed TCRB transcripts were sequenced. Sequencing used immunoSEQ multiplex PCR; TCRdb keeps in-frame clones, though not all of them. The data show roughly 610,000 clones, around 15% seen once. The gene calls are TRBV28 and TRBJ2-2; the match to TRBD1 covers 10 bases. Sample: naive CD4+ T cells from blood. This clonotype was obtained from a man aged 18 to 29 in good health. CDR3 nucleotides: TGTGCCAGCTGGGGTCCCGGGACAGGGGTCACCGGGGAGCTGTTTTTT. Its protein product is CASWGPGTGVTGELFF.